This TCR beta chain emerged from a study of T cell responses to AZD1222 COVID-19 vaccine. Study-wide results and caveats: Possibly, clonal diversity was underestimated; donors were largely white British and included more females.

Investigators merged groups given second doses at roughly 4 or roughly 12 weeks. This clone occurred once. Antigen specificity is unknown. The CDR3 sequence is 18 residues long. CDR1 and CDR2 from the germline V gene are LGHNA and YNFKEQ. V shed 3 bases and J shed 1 base, with 19 bases lying between them. TCRdb keeps only in-frame clones here, not all; method: immunoSEQ multiplex PCR. The sample includes over 150,000 clones, roughly 88% of them seen just once. The sequence was collected from an adult who received the AZD1222 COVID-19 vaccine. The sequenced sample was peripheral blood, obtained 28 days after the second AZD1222 dose. The chain uses TRBV4-2 and TRBJ1-5, with D unresolved. The CDR3 is CASSHLRTRKESNQPQHF. The DNA of the CDR3 is TGTGCCAGCAGCCATCTTAGGACCCGGAAGGAGAGCAATCAGCCCCAGCATTTT.